A single sample is the source of the 28 T cell receptor beta chains below, sequenced in a study of CD8 T cells in Susac syndrome. With random hexamers, reverse transcription was performed on about 0.5 to 1 ug of RNA. TCRdb reanalysed the immunoSEQ multiplex PCR reads using MiXCR and keeps one entry per CDR3 protein. The table records about 90,000 distinct CDR3 sequences, about 96% of them present only once. Material for sequencing was CD8+ T cells from PBMCs. These receptors were taken from a human donor with Susac syndrome.

The chain links TRBV21-1 to TRBJ2-7; TRBD1 reflects the table's D call only, with no check against the DNA. TRBV21-1 is classified as a pseudogene. The CDR3 consists of 16 residues. The CDR3 DNA reads as TGTGCCAGCAGCAAAGACAGGGGGCCCGCCATCTACGAGCAGTACTTC. It encodes CASSKDRGPAIYEQYF.

This chain uses TRBV18 with TRBJ1-4; D remains ambiguous. Trimming took off 3 bases at V and 12 bases at J, with 14 bases between the two ends. The CDR3 has 13 residues. Germline V gene lookup returns CDR1 KGHSH and CDR2 LQKENI. This CDR3 reads CASSPPDGGELFF. The DNA for the CDR3 is TGTGCCAGCTCACCCCCGGACGGAGGAGAACTGTTTTTT. Variable domain in full (rest from reference TRBV18 and TRBJ1-4): NAGVMQNPRHLVRRRGQEARLRCSPMKGHSHVYWYRQLPEEGLKFMVYLQKENIIDESGMPKERFSAEFPKEGPSILRIQQVVRGDSAAYFCASSPPDGGELFFGSGTQLSVL.

DNA for the CDR3: TGTGCCAGCAGCTCGGACTTCGGGGGCAATAATTCACCCCTCCACTTT. Translated: CASSSDFGGNNSPLHF. The chain carries TRBV9 and TRBJ1-6, with TRBD1 as a possible D gene (6 bases). V dropped 4 bases and J dropped 5 bases, with 16 bases sitting between them. This CDR3 has 16 amino acids. The germline V gene encodes CDR1 SGDLS and CDR2 YYNGEE.

This clonotype was detected only a few times. This chain joins TRBV5-1 and TRBJ2-3, with a tentative D call TRBD1 (5 bases). The CDR3 covers 14 residues. Germline assignment: CDR1 SGHRS and CDR2 YFSETQ. V lost 3 bases and J 6 bases, leaving 14 bases between the germline ends. The CDR3 here is CASSSRYRLDTQYF. CDR3 sequence (DNA): TGCGCCAGCAGCTCCCGGTACAGGTTGGATACGCAGTATTTT.

The chain recombines TRBV7-2 with TRBJ2-7; D not certain. Germline loops: CDR1 SGHTA, CDR2 FQGNSA. V shed 5 bases and J shed 1 base, with 18 bases lying between them. This CDR3 has 16 amino acids. CDR3 sequence (DNA): TGTGCCAGCAGCCCTGAATACCGACGCAAGTCCTACGAGCAGTACTTC. This translates into CASSPEYRRKSYEQYF.

The rearrangement uses TRBV30 and TRBJ1-5; D uncertain. The CDR3 sequence is 12 residues long. Trimming shortened V by 2 bases and J by 5 bases, and 7 bases separated the two germline ends. Germline values: CDR1 GTSNPN, CDR2 SVGIG (reference sequence). Here the CDR3 reads CAWSPPHQPQHF. CDR3 sequence (DNA): TGTGCCTGGAGTCCCCCGCATCAGCCCCAGCATTTT.

The CDR3 is CASSDETGLGEDIQYF. The CDR3 DNA is TGTGCCAGCAGCGATGAGACAGGGCTGGGGGAGGACATTCAGTACTTC. The chain employs TRBV7-2 and TRBJ2-4; D is perhaps TRBD1 (7 bases). Per the germline V gene, CDR1 is SGHTA and CDR2 is FQGNSA. V was trimmed by 5 bases and J by 8 bases, leaving 22 bases between them. This CDR3 spans 16 amino acids.

This rearrangement joins TRBV29-1 to TRBJ1-4; 12 nucleotides match TRBD1. V was pared by 4 bases and J by 10 bases, with 7 bases of the junction left unmatched. Germline CDR1 and CDR2: SQVTM and ANQGSEA. This CDR3 contains 14 residues. This CDR3 is CSVAPGQGAGKLFF. CDR3 sequence (DNA): TGCAGCGTTGCCCCGGGACAGGGGGCAGGAAAACTGTTTTTT.

The genes are TRBV30 and TRBJ1-2; possibly TRBD1 for D (5 bases). The V gene's germline CDR1 is GTSNPN and CDR2 SVGIG (reference sequence). The CDR3 is made up of 13 amino acids. V gave up 8 bases and J gave up 8 bases, with 21 bases separating them. CDR3 sequence (DNA): TGTGCCGTTGACAGCTCGGGCGAGGGCGGCTACACCTTC. This translates into CAVDSSGEGGYTF.

The rearrangement uses TRBV20-1 and TRBJ2-3, with TRBD2 identical over 12 bases. The J segment lost 0 bases and the V segment lost 6 bases, leaving 10 bases of the junction unmatched. The germline V gene has CDR1 DFQATT and CDR2 SNEGSKA (reference sequence). CDR3 length: 17 amino acids. The CDR3 DNA reads TGCAGTGCGGAGGGACTAGCGGGCCTCTCTAGCACAGATACGCAGTATTTT. Translating gives CSAEGLAGLSSTDTQYF.

This sequence joins TRBV29-1 and TRBJ2-7; 7 bases are a match to TRBD1. The CDR3 has 14 amino acids. Germline V gives CDR1 SQVTM, CDR2 ANQGSEA. The V and J ends lost 4 bases and 0 bases, in that order; junction bases with no gene match: 6. The CDR3 DNA sequence: TGCAGCGTTGTAGAGGGACAGAACTCCTACGAGCAGTACTTC. This sequence encodes CSVVEGQNSYEQYF.

The CDR3: CASSPPTSGYQETQYF. The CDR3 bases are TGTGCCAGCTCACCGCCGACTAGCGGATACCAAGAGACCCAGTACTTC. The chain recombines TRBV18 with TRBJ2-5; 9 bases agree with TRBD2. The CDR3 extends over 16 amino acids. Trimming took 3 bases from V and 0 from J; bases not matched to a gene: 5. Germline V gene lookup returns CDR1 KGHSH and CDR2 LQKENI.

The rearrangement joins TRBV5-1 to TRBJ1-1; no clear D. The CDR3 contains 14 residues. CDR1 is SGHRS and CDR2 is YFSETQ in the germline V gene. V was shortened by 3 bases and J by 7 bases, with 16 bases between the two germline ends. Here the CDR3 reads CASSSTDGKVEAFF. The CDR3 DNA follows: TGCGCCAGCAGCTCTACGGACGGAAAAGTTGAAGCTTTCTTT.

V and J are TRBV6-5 and TRBJ2-7; D unclear. The V end was cut by 5 bases, the J end by 6 bases, with 14 bases between. CDR3 length: 13 residues. CDR1 is MNHEY, CDR2 SVGAGI, per germline. The CDR3 nucleotides read TGTGCCAGCAGTGCGTCCCAGGAGAGCGAGCAGTACTTC. The encoded protein is CASSASQESEQYF.

The chain uses TRBV5-1 and TRBJ2-1; D gene unclear. This CDR3 is 13 amino acids long. Germline CDR1 reads SGHRS; CDR2 reads YFSETQ. V was pared by 3 bases and J by 3 bases, with 7 bases between. The CDR3 DNA follows: TGCGCCAGCAGCTCGGACGGCTACAATGAGCAGTTCTTC. Translating it yields CASSSDGYNEQFF.

The chain joins TRBV7-2 to TRBJ1-2, with D perhaps TRBD1 (6 bases). The CDR3 has 12 residues. The V end lost 3 bases, the J end lost 8 bases, and 10 bases lay between the germline ends. Per the germline V gene, CDR1 is SGHTA and CDR2 is FQGNSA. Written as DNA, the CDR3 is TGTGCCAGCAGCTTTCTGGGGGCGGGCTACACCTTC. It encodes CASSFLGAGYTF.

The chain links TRBV30 to TRBJ1-6, with 8 bases identical to TRBD1. Trimming at V came to 5 bases and at J to 8 bases, leaving 5 bases not matched to a gene. Germline-derived CDR1 and CDR2 are GTSNPN and SVGIG (reference sequence). The CDR3 covers 13 residues. The CDR3 loop reads CAWCTGGHSPLHF. The CDR3 DNA reads as TGTGCCTGGTGCACAGGGGGGCATTCACCCCTCCACTTT.

The chain combines TRBV5-1 with TRBJ1-1; D gene unclear. From germline, CDR1 is SGHRS and CDR2 YFSETQ. CDR3 length: 16 residues. Trimming took off 4 bases at V and 0 bases at J, with 16 bases between the two ends. The CDR3 reads CASSPSGGGLNTEAFF. The CDR3 DNA is TGCGCCAGCAGCCCTTCCGGAGGAGGATTGAACACTGAAGCTTTCTTT.

The chain is built from TRBV7-8 and TRBJ2-7, with TRBD1 matching 10 bases. CDR1 is SGHVS, CDR2 FQNEAQ, per germline. The CDR3 has 12 amino acids. The V gene end was trimmed by 9 bases and the J gene end by 6 bases; junction bases not matched to a gene: 5. The chain's CDR3 is CASLGQGTEQYF. The CDR3 nucleotides are TGTGCCAGTCTGGGACAGGGGACCGAGCAGTACTTC.

The chain is built from TRBV29-1 and TRBJ2-4; no firm D call. V was shortened by 3 bases and J by 0 bases, with 9 bases between the two germline ends. CDR1 and CDR2 (germline): SQVTM, ANQGSEA. The CDR3 covers 14 residues. CDR3 loop: CSVEARLAKNIQYF. The CDR3 DNA reads TGCAGCGTTGAGGCCAGACTAGCCAAAAACATTCAGTACTTC.

V and J are TRBV20-1 and TRBJ1-2; D uncertain. The CDR3 runs to 12 residues. The ends were cut back, 3 bases at V and 7 bases at J, with 12 bases in the middle. The germline V gene has CDR1 DFQATT and CDR2 SNEGSKA (reference sequence). The CDR3 loop reads CSARLGSSGYTF. In nucleotides, the CDR3 is TGCAGTGCTAGGTTAGGGTCGTCTGGCTACACCTTC.

CDR3 in amino acids: CSARNPGTGGNQPQHF. In DNA, the CDR3 is TGCAGTGCTAGAAACCCCGGGACCGGAGGCAATCAGCCCCAGCATTTT. The V gene is TRBV20-1, the J gene TRBJ1-5, with D maybe TRBD1 (5 bases). Between the trimmed V and J ends, which lost 2 bases and 2 bases, there was a span of 16 bases. The CDR3 has 16 amino acids. CDR1 and CDR2 from the germline V gene are DFQATT and SNEGSKA (reference sequence).

The CDR3 DNA is TGTGCCAGTAGTATGGGACAGGGTGGACAGCCCCAGCATTTT. As protein: CASSMGQGGQPQHF. The rearrangement uses TRBV19 and TRBJ1-5, with 9 bases that match TRBD1. The germline CDR1 and CDR2 sequences are LNHDA and SQIVND (reference sequence). V dropped 3 bases and J dropped 7; count of bases not matched to a gene: 4. The CDR3 length is 14 residues. The whole variable domain, filled in from reference TRBV19 and TRBJ1-5, reads DGGITQSPKYLFRKEGQNVTLSCEQNLNHDAMYWYRQDPGQGLRLIYYSQIVNDFQKGDIAEGYSVSREKKESFPLTVTSAQKNPTAFYLCASSMGQGGQPQHFGDGTRLSIL.

The chain couples TRBV9 to TRBJ2-7; D is possibly TRBD2 (5 bases). Trimming shortened V by 0 bases and J by 4 bases, and 8 bases separated the two germline ends. This CDR3 comprises 13 residues. The germline V gene has CDR1 SGDLS and CDR2 YYNGEE. The CDR3 is CASSVESGYEQYF. In DNA, the CDR3 is TGTGCCAGCAGCGTAGAATCGGGGTACGAGCAGTACTTC.

This rearrangement joins TRBV5-1 to TRBJ1-5; D might be TRBD1 (5 bases). Germline CDR1 and CDR2: SGHRS and YFSETQ. This CDR3 contains 14 residues. The V end lost 0 bases, the J end lost 6 bases, and 10 bases lay between the germline ends. CDR3 in DNA: TGCGCCAGCAGCTTGGATCCAGGGACTCAGCCCCAGCATTTT. Encoded protein: CASSLDPGTQPQHF.

V gene TRBV4-3 combines with J gene TRBJ2-2; the match to TRBD1 covers 10 bases. V was clipped by 4 bases and J by 3 bases; unmatched bases: 11. This CDR3 spans 18 amino acids. Germline CDR1 reads LGHNA; CDR2 reads YSLEER. CDR3 in DNA: TGCGCCAGCAGCCCCTCCCGGGACAGGGGAGTAGACACCGGGGAGCTGTTTTTT. Its protein is CASSPSRDRGVDTGELFF.

The chain links TRBV7-9 to TRBJ1-1; no clear D gene. V was clipped by 1 base and J by 3 bases, with 9 bases between them. The length of the CDR3 is 14 residues. Looked up from germline, CDR1 is SEHNR and CDR2 is FQNEAQ (reference sequence). The CDR3 DNA sequence: TGTGCCAGCAGCTTAGGCTCGAGGGACACTGAAGCTTTCTTT. Residues: CASSLGSRDTEAFF.

The chain has TRBV18 and TRBJ1-2; no firm D call. CDR3 size: 14 residues. V lost 3 bases and J 2 bases, leaving 10 bases between the germline ends. CDR1 and CDR2 from the germline V gene are KGHSH and LQKENI. The CDR3 DNA is TGTGCCAGCTCACCTACTACGGACAACTATGGCTACACCTTC. It specifies CASSPTTDNYGYTF.